Given below is one T cell receptor beta chain in context. Some clones are missing from TCRdb's copy, which holds only in-frame ones; the method was immunoSEQ multiplex PCR. Of about 410,000 clones detected, approximately 91% appear once; the ten largest clones hold 1.9%. The data were obtained in a study of Ad26.COV2.S vaccination and SARS-CoV-2 variants. Treatment described: around 19 received Ad26.COV2.S at low or high dose, single or two shots; several received placebo; per-sample allocation not given. Sampling occurred on day 63 after the first vaccine or placebo injection. This sequence originates from a person between 18 and 65 years old who received the Ad26.COV2.S COVID-19 vaccine or a placebo. The sample consisted of peripheral blood, taken in a trial of Ad26.COV2.S vaccine versus placebo.

The CDR3 nucleotides read TGCGCCAGCAGCTCGACAGGTCAAGAGACCCAGTACTTC. Its translation is CASSSTGQETQYF. The J gene is TRBJ2-5, the V gene TRBV5-1; D might be TRBD1 (6 bases). V lost 3 bases and J lost 2, with 8 bases in between. CDR3 length: 13 residues. Germline V CDR1 and CDR2: SGHRS, YFSETQ.